This T cell receptor beta chain came from a study of blood T cell repertoires in COVID-19. Study summary: Specimens from acute and convalescent COVID-19 originated in the United States, Italy and Spain. Sources were T cells, B-cell-depleted T cells, or PBMCs; the material itself was cDNA or gDNA.

Trimming removed 5 bases from V and 3 bases from J; junction bases left unmatched: 2. This CDR3 is built from 13 residues. CDR1 and CDR2 (germline): LGHDT, YNNKEL (reference sequence). Original processing notes: How many nucleated cells were present was estimated from reference gene primer amplification. Clones were read by immunoSEQ multiplex PCR, and TCRdb kept only the in-frame ones, dropping some. D and trimming were read from the DNA, whereas the V and J calls and clone size are those reported in that table. The table includes about 73,000 clones, 82% detected once. The sample was peripheral blood. The receptor was isolated from a woman in her fifties or sixties with acute or convalescent COVID-19. The J gene is TRBJ1-1, the V gene TRBV3-1 (or the pseudogene TRBV3-2); 8 positions agree with TRBD1. This CDR3 reads CASSSTGDTEAFF. The CDR3 region has the DNA TGTGCCAGCAGCTCGACAGGGGACACTGAAGCTTTCTTT.